This T cell receptor (beta chain) was captured by sequencing in a study of OX40 agonist ivuxolimab in advanced cancers. To note about this clone: What it recognizes is unknown.

V lost 7 bases to trimming and J lost 5 bases, with 22 bases between them. CDR3 length equals 17 residues. Germline V gene sequence: CDR1 SGHKS, CDR2 YYEKEE (reference sequence). The data were produced by immunoSEQ multiplex PCR, yet TCRdb's version contains in-frame clones alone and is incomplete. Here the sample spans fewer than 20,000 clones, about 90% being singletons. Points from the study as a whole: The mean number of expanded clones was higher in CD8+ T cells than in CD4+.

This specimen was CD4+ or CD8+ T cells sorted from blood, taken in a trial of the OX40 agonist ivuxolimab. The receptor was isolated from an adult with an advanced solid tumor such as melanoma, head and neck, liver or kidney cancer. The V call is TRBV5-5, the J call TRBJ2-6; D call uncertain. Here the CDR3 DNA reads TGTGCCAGCCGATGTTATGTCGCACAAAGTCGGGCCAACGTCCTGACTTTC. This encodes CASRCYVAQSRANVLTF.